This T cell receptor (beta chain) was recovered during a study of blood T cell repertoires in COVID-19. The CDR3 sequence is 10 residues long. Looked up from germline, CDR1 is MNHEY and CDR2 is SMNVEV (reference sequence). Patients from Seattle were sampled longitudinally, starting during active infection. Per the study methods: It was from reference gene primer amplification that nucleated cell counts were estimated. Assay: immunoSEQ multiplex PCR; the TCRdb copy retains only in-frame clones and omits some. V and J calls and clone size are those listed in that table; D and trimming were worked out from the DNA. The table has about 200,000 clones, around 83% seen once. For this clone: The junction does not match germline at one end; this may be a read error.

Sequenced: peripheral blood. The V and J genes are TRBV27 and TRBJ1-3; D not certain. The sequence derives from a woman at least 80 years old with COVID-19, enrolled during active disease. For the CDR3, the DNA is TGTGCCACCCTATCCCGGGTAACCTTTTTT. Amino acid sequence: CATLSRVTFF.